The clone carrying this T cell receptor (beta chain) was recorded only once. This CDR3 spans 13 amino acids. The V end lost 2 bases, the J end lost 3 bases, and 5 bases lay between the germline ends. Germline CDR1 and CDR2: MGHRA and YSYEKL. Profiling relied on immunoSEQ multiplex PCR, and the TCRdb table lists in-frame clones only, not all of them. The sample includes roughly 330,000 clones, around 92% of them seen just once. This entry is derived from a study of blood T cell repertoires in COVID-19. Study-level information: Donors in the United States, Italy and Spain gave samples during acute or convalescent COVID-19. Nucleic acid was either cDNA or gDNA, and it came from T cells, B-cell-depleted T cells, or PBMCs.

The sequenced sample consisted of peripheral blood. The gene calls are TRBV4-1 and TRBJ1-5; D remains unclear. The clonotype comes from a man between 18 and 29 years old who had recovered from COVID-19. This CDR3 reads CASSQNLNQPQHF. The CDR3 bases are TGCGCCAGCAGCCAAAATCTCAATCAGCCCCAGCATTTT.